These 25 T cell receptor beta chains were all obtained from the same sample, sequenced in a study of blood T cell repertoires in COVID-19. Clones were read by immunoSEQ multiplex PCR, and TCRdb kept only the in-frame ones, dropping some. The sample holds 200,000 to 250,000 clones, approximately 83% seen once. Material for sequencing was PBMCs or T cells enriched from blood (not recorded which). These receptor sequences come from an older woman who had recovered from COVID-19.

J is TRBJ2-5 and V is TRBV12-5; possibly TRBD1 for D (6 bases). Germline CDR1 and CDR2: LGHNT and FRNRAP. The V end lost 0 bases, the J end lost 4 bases, and 18 bases lay between the germline ends. The CDR3 covers 17 residues. The CDR3 region has the DNA TGTGCTAGTGGTTTGGTAAAACAGACAGGTCAAGGAGAGACCCAGTACTTC. It yields the protein CASGLVKQTGQGETQYF.

This chain links TRBV7-7 with TRBJ2-7; 13 bases are shared with TRBD2. CDR1 is SSHAT and CDR2 is FNYEAQ in the germline V gene (reference sequence). The CDR3 has 17 residues. The trim removed 2 bases at V and 0 bases at J, leaving 4 bases unmatched. CDR3 DNA: TGTGCCAGCAGCTTACCGGGACTAGCGGGGCACTCCTACGAGCAGTACTTC. Protein sequence: CASSLPGLAGHSYEQYF.

V usage is TRBV7-6 and J usage is TRBJ1-6, with 7 nucleotides matching TRBD1. This CDR3 is built from 17 residues. The germline V gene has CDR1 SGHVS and CDR2 FNYEAQ. V shed 1 base and J 7 bases; nucleotides not matched to a gene: 10. This CDR3 reads CASSLVPLTGDNSPLHF. As DNA, the CDR3 is TGTGCCAGCAGCTTAGTCCCCCTTACAGGGGACAATTCACCCCTCCACTTT.

This chain joins TRBV5-8 and TRBJ2-3, with D tentatively TRBD2 (6 bases). Germline CDR1 SGHTS, CDR2 YDEGEE. Trimming cost V 4 bases and J 4 bases, with 13 bases left between them. The CDR3 is made up of 14 amino acids. CDR3 nucleotide sequence: TGTGCCAGCAGCGCGGGATCGTGGGCAGATACGCAGTATTTT. Encoded protein: CASSAGSWADTQYF.

This chain links TRBV4-2 with TRBJ1-2; possible D gene TRBD1, 6 bases. Deletions cut 1 base from V and 0 bases from J, with 12 bases between. The CDR3 has 16 residues. CDR1 is LGHNA and CDR2 is YNFKEQ in the germline V gene. Written as DNA, the CDR3 is TGTGCCAGCAGCCAAGCTGCGCAGGGGACTAACTATGGCTACACCTTC. This codes for CASSQAAQGTNYGYTF.

The V call is TRBV3-1 (or the pseudogene TRBV3-2), the J call TRBJ1-4; TRBD1 matches 10 bases. Trimming at V came to 4 bases and at J to 4 bases, leaving 9 bases not matched to a gene. The length of the CDR3 is 17 residues. The V gene's germline CDR1 is LGHDT and CDR2 YNNKEL (reference sequence). CDR3 amino acids: CASSLIPTGGFNEKLFF. The CDR3 DNA reads TGTGCCAGCAGCCTTATACCGACAGGGGGCTTTAATGAAAAACTGTTTTTT.

The V and J genes are TRBV3-1 (or the pseudogene TRBV3-2) and TRBJ1-1, with 9 bases that match TRBD1. Per germline, CDR1 LGHDT and CDR2 YNNKEL (reference sequence). This CDR3 is 15 amino acids long. Trimming cost V 0 bases and J 7 bases; bases outside gene matches: 6. The CDR3 loop reads CASSQEGQGSGEAFF. CDR3 DNA sequence: TGTGCCAGCAGCCAAGAAGGACAGGGGAGCGGTGAAGCTTTCTTT.

The rearrangement links TRBV28 to TRBJ2-3, with 9 bases lining up with TRBD2. This CDR3 spans 16 amino acids. Germline loops: CDR1 MDHEN, CDR2 SYDVKM. J was trimmed by 4 bases and V by 4 bases; bases with no gene match: 9. Here the CDR3 DNA reads TGTGCCAGCAGTTCCCAGGGTAGCGGGAGCCCAGATACGCAGTATTTT. Protein: CASSSQGSGSPDTQYF.

The rearrangement uses TRBV5-4 and TRBJ2-1; D perhaps matches TRBD2 (6 bases). V lost 7 bases and J 6 bases, leaving 17 bases between the germline ends. This CDR3 spans 14 amino acids. The germline gives CDR1 SGHNT, CDR2 YYREEE (reference sequence). The CDR3, as DNA: TGTGCCAGCTTTCTCGGGAGAAATCCCAATGAGCAGTTCTTC. Its translation is CASFLGRNPNEQFF.

The rearrangement joins TRBV5-5 to TRBJ2-2, with D possibly being TRBD2 (6 bases). V lost 1 base and J 4 bases, leaving 14 bases between the germline ends. Per the germline V gene, CDR1 is SGHKS and CDR2 is YYEKEE (reference sequence). This CDR3 region has 16 residues. The CDR3, as DNA: TGTGCCAGCAGCTTGTTAGCGCGGGGTAGCACCGGGGAGCTGTTTTTT. Its protein is CASSLLARGSTGELFF. The whole variable domain, filled in from reference TRBV5-5 and TRBJ2-2, reads DAGVTQSPTHLIKTRGQQVTLRCSPISGHKSVSWYQQVLGQGPQFIFQYYEKEERGRGNFPDRFSARQFPNYSSELNVNALLLGDSALYLCASSLLARGSTGELFFGEGSRLTVL.

The chain links TRBV3-1 (or the pseudogene TRBV3-2) to TRBJ1-6, with TRBD1 as a possible D gene (5 bases). The length of the CDR3 is 15 residues. In germline, CDR1 is LGHDT, CDR2 YNNKEL (reference sequence). Trimming shortened V by 10 bases and J by 4 bases, and 17 bases separated the two germline ends. The CDR3 DNA reads TGTGCCACCACCGAGACAGCCTTATATAATTCACCCCTCCACTTT. It encodes CATTETALYNSPLHF.

The J gene is TRBJ2-3, the V gene TRBV4-2, with a weak D call TRBD2 (5 bases). V dropped 0 bases and J dropped 10 bases, with 14 bases sitting between them. CDR3 length: 14 residues. Germline CDR1 reads LGHNA; CDR2 reads YNFKEQ. The CDR3 region is CASSQDLIAEAQYF. The DNA for the CDR3 is TGTGCCAGCAGCCAAGACCTCATTGCGGAGGCGCAGTATTTT.

The gene calls are TRBV18 and TRBJ1-1; no firm D call. CDR1 and CDR2 (germline): KGHSH, LQKENI. The CDR3 runs 15 residues. V lost 3 bases, J lost 0 bases, and 11 bases lay in between. The CDR3 reads CASSPRAGMNTEAFF. CDR3 nucleotides: TGTGCCAGCTCACCGAGGGCTGGGATGAACACTGAAGCTTTCTTT.

V is TRBV5-4 and J is TRBJ2-2, with TRBD2 as a possible D gene (6 bases). V was pared by 4 bases and J by 6 bases, with 16 bases between. The CDR3 runs 15 residues. The germline gives CDR1 SGHNT, CDR2 YYREEE (reference sequence). The CDR3 is CASSPGRGRPGELFF. CDR3 coding DNA: TGTGCCAGCAGCCCCGGCCGGGGGAGGCCCGGGGAGCTGTTTTTT.

A single count supports this clone. The V gene is TRBV5-3, the J gene TRBJ1-2, with a tentative D call TRBD1 (6 bases). TRBV5-3 has ORF status, its function being uncertain. The CDR3 consists of 14 residues. V was clipped by 4 bases and J by 2 bases, with 12 bases between them. The CDR3 region has the DNA TGTGCCAGAAGCGTACAGGGTCTGAACTATGGCTACACCTTC. It encodes CARSVQGLNYGYTF.

This chain joins TRBV21-1 and TRBJ2-4; the table's D call, TRBD1, has no DNA check behind it. TRBV21-1 is tagged as a pseudogene. The CDR3 spans 13 residues. This chain's CDR3 is CASRGAAKNIQYF. The CDR3 DNA follows: TGTGCCAGCAGAGGGGCAGCCAAAAACATTCAGTACTTC.

The J gene is TRBJ2-7, the V gene TRBV7-2; TRBD2 matches at 12 bases. The J segment lost 2 bases and the V segment lost 2 bases, leaving 1 base of the junction unmatched. The CDR3 contains 15 residues. Germline-derived CDR1 and CDR2 are SGHTA and FQGNSA. CDR3 sequence (DNA): TGTGCCAGCAGCTTAAGGACTAGCGGGACCTACGAGCAGTACTTC. Amino acid sequence: CASSLRTSGTYEQYF.

CDR3 region: CASSPQGADTEAFF. The CDR3 coding sequence is TGCGCCAGCAGCCCACAGGGGGCCGACACTGAAGCTTTCTTT. This chain joins TRBV5-1 and TRBJ1-1; 9 bases are a match to TRBD1. This CDR3 is 14 amino acids long. Germline values: CDR1 SGHRS, CDR2 YFSETQ. Losses at the gene ends were 4 bases for V and 3 bases for J; bases not matched to a gene: 4. Based on the CDR3 plus reference TRBV5-1 and TRBJ1-1, the full variable domain is KAGVTQTPRYLIKTRGQQVTLSCSPISGHRSVSWYQQTPGQGLQFLFEYFSETQRNKGNFPGRFSGRQFSNSRSEMNVSTLELGDSALYLCASSPQGADTEAFFGQGTRLTVV.

J is TRBJ1-2 and V is TRBV6-5; 7 bases are a match to TRBD1. The CDR3 length is 13 residues. Trimming removed 6 bases from V and 5 bases from J; junction bases left unmatched: 6. Germline V gene lookup returns CDR1 MNHEY and CDR2 SVGAGI. For the CDR3, the DNA is TGTGCCAGCAGGACAGGGTTACGGTATGGCTACACCTTC. Its translation is CASRTGLRYGYTF.

The rearrangement links TRBV18 to TRBJ2-7; 7 bases are a match to TRBD1. Unmatched junction bases numbered 7, after V lost 0 bases and J lost 5 bases. Germline V gene sequence: CDR1 KGHSH, CDR2 LQKENI. This CDR3 contains 15 residues. The CDR3 spells CASSPPTGLLNEQYF. CDR3 nucleotide sequence: TGTGCCAGCTCACCACCGACAGGGTTATTGAACGAGCAGTACTTC.

In this sample, this clone turned up once. This chain joins TRBV12-3 or TRBV12-4 and TRBJ2-2; D is unresolved. Trimming cost V 7 bases and J 1 base, with 7 bases left between them. The CDR3 loop spans 13 amino acids. CDR3 DNA: TGTGCCAGCACGACACTGAACACCGGGGAGCTGTTTTTT. It specifies CASTTLNTGELFF.

The gene calls are TRBV5-1 and TRBJ2-1; TRBD2 matches 10 bases. Germline values: CDR1 SGHRS, CDR2 YFSETQ. Unmatched junction bases numbered 14, after V lost 2 bases and J lost 15 bases. The length of the CDR3 is 15 residues. Here the CDR3 DNA reads TGCGCCAGCAGCTTCAAGAAAAGCGGGGGGGCGGTTTTGTTCTTC. It specifies CASSFKKSGGAVLFF.

The chain is built from TRBV3-1 (or the pseudogene TRBV3-2) and TRBJ2-7, with 8 bases matching TRBD1. This CDR3 has 15 amino acids. The V and J ends lost 0 bases and 6 bases, in that order; junction bases with no gene match: 7. Germline lookup yields CDR1 LGHDT and CDR2 YNNKEL (reference sequence). CDR3 sequence (DNA): TGTGCCAGCAGCCAAGAACGGGGCAGGGGGCGCGAGCAGTACTTC. Its translation is CASSQERGRGREQYF.

The CDR3 loop is CASSGREGITEAFF. CDR3 DNA: TGTGCCAGTAGTGGCAGGGAGGGGATAACTGAAGCTTTCTTT. The J gene is TRBJ1-1, the V gene TRBV19, with D tentatively TRBD1 (5 bases). Trimming stripped 5 bases from V and 5 bases from J, with 15 bases between. The CDR3 contains 14 residues. Germline V lookup: CDR1 LNHDA, CDR2 SQIVND (reference sequence).

The chain recombines TRBV6-2 or TRBV6-3 with TRBJ2-5, with a possible D match to TRBD2 (6 bases). The germline CDR1 and CDR2 sequences are MNHEY and SVGEGT. This CDR3 is 15 amino acids long. Trimming removed 0 bases at V and 4 bases at J, with 12 bases between. The CDR3 loop is CASSYSRGGSETQYF. Written as DNA, the CDR3 is TGTGCCAGCAGTTACTCCCGGGGAGGATCAGAGACCCAGTACTTC.